This T cell receptor beta chain was sequenced for a study of blood T cells in healthy people across ages. Overall study findings and caveats: The recorded TCR beta diversity per million T cells decreased in a roughly linear manner with age.

V shed 0 bases and J 0 bases; nucleotides not matched to a gene: 6. This CDR3 is built from 17 residues. Germline lookup yields CDR1 SGDLS and CDR2 YYNGEE. As concerns this clonotype: Its antigen is not identified.

Through a sample-barcoded 5' primer and a J-beta primer mix, a second PCR was run for roughly 6 to 12 cycles. All samples yielded 3 million or more CDR3-containing paired-end reads. TCRdb used MiXCR to reprocess the 5' RACE reads, holding one entry per CDR3 protein. This table holds over 750,000 distinct CDR3 sequences, approximately 25% found once. These data are also associated with another study on T cells of mothers and their children. From that report: From each mother came over 9 million TCR beta CDR3 reads, and from each child came 2.5 million to 3.5 million.

The source material was blood. The TCR comes from a boy between 10 and 17 years old in good health. V is TRBV9 and J is TRBJ1-1; TRBD1 matches at 9 bases. CDR3 residues: CASSVATGGFMNTEAFF. As DNA, the CDR3 is TGTGCCAGCAGCGTAGCTACAGGGGGCTTCATGAACACTGAAGCTTTCTTT. Complete variable domain (other parts from reference TRBV9 and TRBJ1-1): DSGVTQTPKHLITATGQRVTLRCSPRSGDLSVYWYQQSLDQGLQFLIQYYNGEERAKGNILERFSAQQFPDLHSELNLSSLELGDSALYFCASSVATGGFMNTEAFFGQGTRLTVV.